The clone carrying this T cell receptor beta chain was found a few times. Its cognate antigen is unknown. The sample belongs to a study of cytomegalovirus exposure and HLA in healthy donors. Findings and caveats of the study: The authors reported that TCR beta sequences could predict HLA-A and HLA-B alleles. These predictions were accurate for most subjects in the first cohort. Overall, some 160 TCR beta chains were annotated as cytomegalovirus-associated.

Germline loops: CDR1 SGHDN, CDR2 FVKESK. This CDR3 contains 16 residues. Trimming removed 3 bases from V and 2 bases from J; junction bases left unmatched: 9. The study ran its PCR with 60 Vbeta and 13 Jbeta primers. The data were produced by immunoSEQ multiplex PCR, yet TCRdb's version contains in-frame clones alone and is incomplete. The table has about 90,000 clones, roughly 73% seen once. Source material: PBMCs. This TCR was recovered from a boy aged 5-17 years in good health and CMV-seronegative. The chain uses TRBV14 and TRBJ2-5; TRBD1 aligns across 7 bases. CDR3 loop: CASSHGDRAIQETQYF. CDR3 nucleotide sequence: TGTGCCAGCAGCCATGGAGACAGGGCAATACAAGAGACCCAGTACTTC.